This TCR beta chain was observed in a study of T cells after yellow fever vaccination. General observations from the study: Most clones from primary vaccination resurfaced after the booster (about 96% CD4, approximately 87% CD8).

Template switching with 5'RACE generated the TCR cDNA and added a universal primer site and UMIs. Each CDR3 protein gets one entry after TCRdb re-called the 5' RACE reads with MiXCR. The sample lists under 300,000 distinct CDR3 sequences, about 7.1% occurring once. From germline, CDR1 is MDHEN and CDR2 SYDVKM. V was shortened by 5 bases and J by 2 bases, with 13 bases between the two germline ends. The CDR3 consists of 14 residues. Points on this clonotype: As yet, its antigen is unknown.

The TCR sequence derives from a man aged 25-45 years who received the YFV17D yellow fever vaccine. This rearrangement joins TRBV28 to TRBJ2-7, with D perhaps being TRBD1 or TRBD2 (5 bases each). Sequenced here: CD4+ T cells sorted from PBMCs, sampled 15 days after the yellow fever booster vaccination. In DNA, the CDR3 is TGTGCCAGCAGTCTCCGGGACCCCCCCTACGAGCAGTACTTC. This gives the protein CASSLRDPPYEQYF.